This passage covers 28 T cell receptor beta chains from one sample sequenced in a study of CD8 T cells in Susac syndrome. RNA, at roughly 0.45 to 1 ug, was reverse transcribed with random hexamers. From the immunoSEQ multiplex PCR reads, TCRdb called clonotypes with MiXCR, one entry per CDR3 protein. Of around 23,000 distinct CDR3 sequences in the sample, 90% to 95% were seen once. Sample: CD8+ T cells from PBMCs. These TCRs come from a human donor with Susac syndrome.

V usage is TRBV5-4 and J usage is TRBJ1-5; TRBD1 might be the D (6 bases). CDR1 and CDR2 from the germline V gene are SGHNT and YYREEE (reference sequence). CDR3 size: 14 residues. V shed 4 bases and J shed 6 bases, with 14 bases lying between them. The CDR3: CASSLMGAGQPQHF. The CDR3 nucleotides read TGTGCCAGCAGCCTCATGGGGGCCGGTCAGCCCCAGCATTTT.

The gene calls are TRBV19 and TRBJ2-7, with D tentatively TRBD2 (6 bases). CDR1 and CDR2 from the germline V gene are LNHDA and SQIVND (reference sequence). Deletions cut 3 bases from V and 2 bases from J, with 17 bases between. The CDR3 covers 16 residues. In DNA, the CDR3 is TGTGCCAGTAGTATCGGCTTGGGGAGGATACCCTACGAGCAGTACTTC. This sequence encodes CASSIGLGRIPYEQYF.

V gene TRBV24-1 combines with J gene TRBJ2-5; D remains unclear. This CDR3 has 13 residues. V was shortened by 0 bases and J by 4 bases, with 5 bases between the two germline ends. In germline, CDR1 is KGHDR, CDR2 SFDVKD. The CDR3 loop is CATSDLRRETQYF. CDR3 nucleotide sequence: TGTGCCACCAGTGATTTGAGGAGAGAGACCCAGTACTTC.

CDR3 region: CASRSSAGANYEQYF. CDR3 in DNA: TGTGCCAGCAGATCTTCCGCAGGGGCGAACTACGAGCAGTACTTC. The rearrangement links TRBV7-8 to TRBJ2-7, with TRBD1 as a possible D gene (6 bases). Trimming shortened V by 6 bases and J by 3 bases, and 18 bases separated the two germline ends. The CDR3 is made up of 15 amino acids. Germline CDR1 is SGHVS and CDR2 is FQNEAQ.

The V and J genes are TRBV2 and TRBJ2-1, with 8 bases lining up with TRBD2. The CDR3 spans 19 residues. CDR1 and CDR2 (germline): SNHLY, FYNNEI. Trimming took 3 bases from V and 3 from J; bases not matched to a gene: 16. The CDR3 sequence: CASSEGGGTPFSLYNEQFF. The DNA for the CDR3 is TGTGCCAGCAGTGAGGGCGGGGGGACCCCATTCTCTCTCTACAATGAGCAGTTCTTC. The whole variable domain, remainder taken from reference TRBV2 and TRBJ2-1, is EPEVTQTPSHQVTQMGQEVILRCVPISNHLYFYWYRQILGQKVEFLVSFYNNEISEKSEIFDDQFSVERPDGSNFTLKIRSTKLEDSAMYFCASSEGGGTPFSLYNEQFFGPGTRLTVL.

The chain has TRBV2 and TRBJ2-3; 11 bases align to TRBD1. The CDR3 totals 15 residues. The ends lost 6 bases at V and 4 bases at J; junction bases unmatched: 6. Germline-derived CDR1 and CDR2 are SNHLY and FYNNEI. The CDR3, as DNA: TGTGCCAGCAGCCAAGGGACAGGGGGGCCAGATACGCAGTATTTT. This translates into CASSQGTGGPDTQYF. The full variable domain, in which reference TRBV2 and TRBJ2-3 provide the parts outside the CDR3, is EPEVTQTPSHQVTQMGQEVILRCVPISNHLYFYWYRQILGQKVEFLVSFYNNEISEKSEIFDDQFSVERPDGSNFTLKIRSTKLEDSAMYFCASSQGTGGPDTQYFGPGTRLTVL.

The chain links TRBV5-6 to TRBJ1-2, with D uncertain. The CDR3 covers 13 residues. CDR1 is SGHDT and CDR2 is YYEEEE in the germline V gene. V dropped 0 bases and J dropped 4 bases, with 7 bases sitting between them. DNA for the CDR3: TGTGCCAGCAGCTTGGCCGGGAGCTATGGCTACACCTTC. This codes for CASSLAGSYGYTF. Drawing the rest from reference TRBV5-6 and TRBJ1-2, the complete variable domain is DAGVTQSPTHLIKTRGQQVTLRCSPKSGHDTVSWYQQALGQGPQFIFQYYEEEERQRGNFPDRFSGHQFPNYSSELNVNALLLGDSALYLCASSLAGSYGYTFGSGTRLTVV.

The V and J genes are TRBV29-1 and TRBJ2-6; the D is unclear. The V and J ends lost 2 bases and 3 bases respectively, with 2 bases between them. The CDR3 length is 12 residues. Germline V gives CDR1 SQVTM, CDR2 ANQGSEA. CDR3 protein: CSVESGANVLTF. In DNA, the CDR3 is TGCAGCGTTGAAAGTGGGGCCAACGTCCTGACTTTC.

The chain links TRBV7-8 to TRBJ2-7; TRBD1 matches at 7 bases. Trimming at V came to 1 base and at J to 4 bases, leaving 7 bases not matched to a gene. CDR3 size: 15 residues. Germline assignment: CDR1 SGHVS and CDR2 FQNEAQ. The CDR3 is CASSLVQGVRYEQYF. Written as DNA, the CDR3 is TGTGCCAGCAGCTTAGTCCAGGGGGTCAGGTACGAGCAGTACTTC.

Regarding this clonotype: The junction differs from germline at one of its ends, possibly a read error. This sequence joins TRBV7-8 and TRBJ2-7, with TRBD1 as a possible D gene (5 bases). Germline V gives CDR1 SGHVS, CDR2 FQNEAQ. The CDR3 consists of 14 residues. CDR3 loop: CASSFLDNSYDQYF. Here the CDR3 DNA reads TGTGCCAGCAGCTTCCTGGACAACTCCTACGATCAGTACTTC.

This clonotype occurred once. V and J are TRBV29-1 and TRBJ2-2; 10 positions agree with TRBD1. V lost 8 bases to trimming and J lost 3 bases; unmatched junction nucleotides: 3. Germline V gene lookup returns CDR1 SQVTM and CDR2 ANQGSEA. The CDR3 runs to 13 residues. CDR3: CSTGQGDTGELFF. DNA of the CDR3: TGCAGCACCGGACAGGGGGACACCGGGGAGCTGTTTTTT.

This clonotype was picked up one time. The chain combines TRBV28 with TRBJ1-5; 7 bases match TRBD1. Losses at the gene ends were 11 bases for V and 2 bases for J; bases not matched to a gene: 6. Germline loops: CDR1 MDHEN, CDR2 SYDVKM. CDR3 length equals 13 residues. CDR3 region: CACDREGNQPQHF. The CDR3 bases are TGTGCCTGCGACAGGGAGGGCAATCAGCCCCAGCATTTT.

This clonotype was seen a single time. J is TRBJ2-7 and V is TRBV28, with D perhaps matching TRBD1 (6 bases). CDR3 length: 14 amino acids. Germline CDR1 is MDHEN and CDR2 is SYDVKM. The V and J ends lost 5 bases and 2 bases respectively, with 13 bases between them. DNA for the CDR3: TGTGCCAGCAGTCCATGGGACACCACCTACGAGCAGTACTTC. Translation gives CASSPWDTTYEQYF.

This chain joins TRBV13 and TRBJ1-1; unclear D gene. The CDR3 covers 12 residues. Trimming shortened V by 6 bases and J by 2 bases, and 7 bases separated the two germline ends. Germline CDR1 reads PRHDT; CDR2 reads FYEKMQ (reference sequence). The CDR3 sequence is CASRRGNTEAFF. CDR3 coding DNA: TGTGCCAGCAGACGTGGAAACACTGAAGCTTTCTTT.

The sample holds one count of this clonotype. This chain connects TRBV9 to TRBJ2-3; TRBD2 might be the D (6 bases). Per the germline V gene, CDR1 is SGDLS and CDR2 is YYNGEE. Trimming shortened V by 7 bases and J by 6 bases, and 24 bases separated the two germline ends. The CDR3 spans 16 residues. In DNA, the CDR3 is TGTGCCAGCGACGCGCAGCAAGCGGGTCCGCTGGATACGCAGTATTTT. This gives the protein CASDAQQAGPLDTQYF.

The chain recombines TRBV6-1 with TRBJ2-2; D call uncertain. CDR1 and CDR2 (germline): MNHNS, SASEGT. This CDR3 has 18 amino acids. The V end lost 5 bases, the J end lost 6 bases, and 25 bases lay between the germline ends. The CDR3 DNA follows: TGTGCCAGCAGTCCCGGTAGCATTCTCCGTTCAACTTCCGGGGAGCTGTTTTTT. Translating gives CASSPGSILRSTSGELFF.

The chain carries TRBV19 and TRBJ2-1; D perhaps matches TRBD1 (6 bases). The CDR3 covers 14 residues. V gave up 3 bases and J gave up 4 bases, with 10 bases separating them. Looked up from germline, CDR1 is LNHDA and CDR2 is SQIVND (reference sequence). In DNA form, the CDR3 reads TGTGCCAGTAGTATTCCAGACAGGTACAATGAGCAGTTCTTC. It is translated as CASSIPDRYNEQFF.

V usage is TRBV3-1 and J usage is TRBJ2-7; D is undetermined. CDR1 and CDR2 from the germline V gene are LGHDT and YNNKEL (reference sequence). The CDR3 sequence is 16 residues long. The V gene lost 0 bases and the J gene lost 3 bases, with 15 bases spanning the gap. The CDR3: CASSQESAKVYYEQYF. The DNA for the CDR3 is TGTGCCAGCAGCCAAGAAAGCGCCAAGGTTTACTACGAGCAGTACTTC.

The gene calls are TRBV2 and TRBJ1-3, with D uncertain. V was cut by 7 bases and J by 4 bases, with 5 bases left in between. Germline CDR1 and CDR2: SNHLY and FYNNEI. The CDR3 has 11 residues. The CDR3 region has the DNA TGTGCCAGCAAGGCCGGAAACACCATATATTTT. It translates to CASKAGNTIYF.

The rearrangement links TRBV28 to TRBJ2-5, with D unclear. CDR1 MDHEN and CDR2 SYDVKM come from the germline V gene. The CDR3 runs to 14 residues. V shed 4 bases and J shed 4 bases, with 13 bases lying between them. Written as DNA, the CDR3 is TGTGCCAGCAGTTCCCCGTGGACGGGAGAGACCCAGTACTTC. Translation: CASSSPWTGETQYF.

The table lists this clonotype with a count of one. The rearrangement joins TRBV27 to TRBJ2-3, with D perhaps matching TRBD2 (6 bases). From germline, CDR1 is MNHEY and CDR2 SMNVEV (reference sequence). The CDR3 consists of 14 residues. Between the trimmed V and J ends, which lost 6 bases and 3 bases, there was a span of 13 bases. CDR3 sequence reads: CASRLIGGTDTQYF. The DNA for the CDR3 is TGTGCCAGCAGGTTAATCGGGGGAACAGATACGCAGTATTTT.

V gene TRBV13 combines with J gene TRBJ1-4; TRBD1 is a possible D gene (5 bases). V lost 6 bases to trimming and J lost 5 bases, with 16 bases between them. The CDR3 has 15 amino acids. Germline V CDR1 and CDR2: PRHDT, FYEKMQ (reference sequence). The CDR3 bases are TGTGCCAGCAGTCAGGGTGGGCTTCAGAATGAAAAACTGTTTTTT. Amino acid sequence: CASSQGGLQNEKLFF. The full variable domain, rest sourced from reference TRBV13 and TRBJ1-4, is AAGVIQSPRHLIKEKRETATLKCYPIPRHDTVYWYQQGPGQDPQFLISFYEKMQSDKGSIPDRFSAQQFSDYHSELNMSSLELGDSALYFCASSQGGLQNEKLFFGSGTQLSVL.

CDR3 region: CASSIDTQRYDTQYF. CDR3 coding DNA: TGTGCCAGTAGTATAGATACGCAGAGGTATGATACGCAGTATTTT. The rearrangement uses TRBV19 and TRBJ2-3, with D hard to call. Germline values: CDR1 LNHDA, CDR2 SQIVND (reference sequence). The CDR3 length is 15 residues. V shed 0 bases and J shed 6 bases, with 13 bases lying between them.

V and J are TRBV5-1 and TRBJ2-1; D remains unclear. With 2 bases removed from V and 8 bases from J, the gap between germline ends came to 8 bases. The V gene's germline CDR1 is SGHRS and CDR2 YFSETQ. CDR3 length: 12 residues. CDR3 nucleotides: TGCGCCAGCAGCTTACGAGTGGATGAGCAGTTCTTC. As protein: CASSLRVDEQFF.

The chain recombines TRBV7-3 with TRBJ1-4, with D perhaps TRBD1 (6 bases). The CDR3 is 16 amino acids. The germline V and J ends were trimmed by 0 bases and 8 bases, with 16 bases remaining between them. Per the germline V gene, CDR1 is SGHTA and CDR2 is FQGTGA. The CDR3 nucleotides read TGTGCCAGCAGCTTAACGGCCAGGGGAGGTGGGGAAAAACTGTTTTTT. Translating gives CASSLTARGGGEKLFF.

The chain has TRBV7-9 and TRBJ2-5, with D maybe TRBD2 (5 bases). The CDR3 length is 14 residues. Trimming took 1 base from V and 3 from J, leaving 9 bases between them. Germline CDR1 and CDR2: SEHNR and FQNEAQ (reference sequence). The CDR3 DNA is TGTGCCAGCAGCTTAGGCTGGGGAGAAGAGACCCAGTACTTC. This encodes CASSLGWGEETQYF.

The chain uses TRBV30 and TRBJ2-7, with TRBD1 matching 7 bases. V lost 5 bases, J lost 4 bases, and 2 bases stayed unmatched. The germline CDR1 and CDR2 sequences are GTSNPN and SVGIG (reference sequence). The CDR3 loop spans 11 amino acids. This chain's CDR3 is CAWGQAYEQYF. Written as DNA, the CDR3 is TGTGCCTGGGGACAGGCGTACGAGCAGTACTTC.

The rearrangement links TRBV7-8 to TRBJ2-7; D tentatively fits TRBD1 or TRBD2 (6 bases each). Germline values: CDR1 SGHVS, CDR2 FQNEAQ. This CDR3 has 18 amino acids. Trimming removed 2 bases at V and 0 bases at J, with 20 bases between. For the CDR3, the DNA is TGTGCCAGCAGCTTAAATATGCTAAGGGGGGCGATCTCCTACGAGCAGTACTTC. This translates into CASSLNMLRGAISYEQYF.